This T cell receptor beta chain originates from a study of cytomegalovirus exposure and HLA in healthy donors. The overall study: It was reported in a later analysis that the same platform had been used for the approximately 110 validation repertoires as for the roughly 710 first-cohort repertoires. Study observations and caveats: The study designated fewer than 200 TCR beta chains cytomegalovirus-associated. It was reportedly the case that the classifier diagnosed cytomegalovirus status with high specificity and sensitivity.

CDR1 and CDR2 from the germline V gene are MNHNY and SVGAGI (reference sequence). J was trimmed by 10 bases and V by 6 bases; bases with no gene match: 15. The CDR3 has 15 amino acids. This clone has a handful of counts. What it recognizes is unknown. TCRdb's table, derived via immunoSEQ multiplex PCR, lists solely in-frame clones and lacks some. This sample carries about 240,000 clones, around 86% of them seen once, and the ten largest clones take roughly 1.2%. The study drew the donors from its approximately 110-subject validation cohort, separate from the 666-subject first cohort. The clonotype comes from a woman in her 30s in good health and CMV-seropositive. This sequence joins TRBV6-6 and TRBJ1-5; 7 bases line up with TRBD1. The sample comprised PBMCs. Here the CDR3 reads CASREGQDFISPQHF. DNA for the CDR3: TGTGCCAGCAGGGAAGGACAGGATTTTATCAGCCCCCAGCATTTT.